This TCR beta chain was obtained from a study of OX40 agonist ivuxolimab in advanced cancers. Concerning the study at large: Ivuxolimab was a fully human IgG2 agonistic monoclonal antibody targeting the costimulatory receptor OX40 (CD134). Intravenous ivuxolimab was administered to patients every 2 weeks at six dose levels: 0.01, 0.1, 0.3, 1.5, 3 and 10 mg/kg. Of the approximately 54 dose-escalation patients, hepatocellular carcinoma was present in about 20, melanoma in approximately 15, renal cell carcinoma in 9 and head and neck cancer in 9. The dose-escalation cohort was roughly 83% male with a mean age of around 62 years, ranging from roughly 23 to 79. Prior anti-PD-1, anti-PD-L1 or anti-CTLA-4 therapy was permitted, and 40% of dose-escalation patients had received checkpoint inhibitors. Partial responses occurred in three dose-escalation patients, of whom one had hepatocellular carcinoma and two had cutaneous melanoma. Peripheral TCRbeta sequencing aimed to test whether ivuxolimab altered TCR sequence diversity and caused clonal T-cell expansion. The monotherapy dose-escalation portion (N ≈ 57 patients) of the phase I ivuxolimab trial is reported in the paper. General findings and caveats noted by the study authors: Low levels of normalized T-cell clonal expansion were also seen in some patients who did not respond. At doses of 0.1 to 3.0 mg/kg, clonal expansion of both CD4+ and CD8+ T cells in blood was seen between baseline and week 6. After ivuxolimab, more expanded clones were found on average in CD8+ T cells than in CD4+ T cells. Antigen specificity was not determined for the clonally expanded peripheral T cells. In partial responders in the 0.1-3.0 mg/kg groups, normalized peripheral clonal expansion was found to be among the lowest, especially among CD8+ T cells.

For sequencing of the TCRbeta CDR3 region, genomic DNA was extracted from the sorted cells. The immunoSEQ Assay was used for sequencing of TCRbeta CDR3 regions. The clones in this table, taken by TCRdb from immuneACCESS, are in-frame only. Not every clone is retained; where verified, under half of the shortfall comes from an unresolved V gene, and the cause of the rest is unknown. Recorded for this sample are tens of thousands of clones; about 90% of them occurred a single time. In total, the top ten clones hold 5.5% to 8.5% of the sample. Patients with autoimmune disease history or receiving systemic immunosuppression were excluded from the trial. Peripheral blood for TCR sequencing was drawn from every dose cohort at baseline, at cycle 4 day 1 and at cycle 7 day 1. Samples came from an open-label, multicenter, first-in-human phase I dose-escalation trial of ivuxolimab. Adults with locally advanced or metastatic melanoma, renal cell carcinoma, hepatocellular carcinoma or head and neck squamous cell carcinoma were enrolled in the trial. Before TCR sequencing, CD4+ T cells and CD8+ T cells from peripheral blood were sorted into separate populations.

This clone was seen just once. No cognate antigen has been identified for it. Base qualities are missing; no much larger clone stands one base away. The material sequenced was CD4+ or CD8+ T cells sorted from blood, taken in a trial of the OX40 agonist ivuxolimab. The clonotype originates from an adult with an advanced solid tumor such as melanoma, head and neck, liver or kidney cancer.

The bases are TGTGCCAGCAGTTACGTCACAGGGATGTCTGAAGCTTTCTTT. Its translation is CASSYVTGMSEAFF. The rearrangement combines TRBV6-6 with TRBJ1-1; TRBD1 is perhaps the D gene, given 6 matching bases. Trimming costs V 2 bases and J 6 bases, and their ends lie 13 bases apart. The CDR3 runs 14 amino acids, cysteine and phenylalanine included. Only the CDR3 DNA is retained, 42 bases long and in frame from the first base. As encoded in the germline V gene (reference sequence), CDR1 is MNHNY while CDR2 is SVGAGI.